This T cell receptor (beta chain) was observed in a study of cytomegalovirus exposure and HLA in healthy donors. CDR1 MNHNY and CDR2 SVGAGI come from the germline V gene (reference sequence). CDR3 size: 14 residues. Trimming left V 1 base short and J 1 base short, with 7 bases between. The PCR employed 60 Vbeta primers together with 13 Jbeta primers. The table came from immunoSEQ multiplex PCR; TCRdb's copy has only in-frame clones and leaves some out. The table lists roughly 120,000 clones, 60% to 85% of them singletons. The receptor was isolated from a woman aged 25-40 years in good health and CMV-seronegative. The gene calls are TRBV6-6 and TRBJ2-5, with a possible D match to TRBD1 (5 bases). The sequenced sample consisted of PBMCs. This CDR3 reads CASSYWGSQETQYF. The CDR3 nucleotides are TGTGCCAGCAGTTACTGGGGCAGCCAAGAGACCCAGTACTTC.